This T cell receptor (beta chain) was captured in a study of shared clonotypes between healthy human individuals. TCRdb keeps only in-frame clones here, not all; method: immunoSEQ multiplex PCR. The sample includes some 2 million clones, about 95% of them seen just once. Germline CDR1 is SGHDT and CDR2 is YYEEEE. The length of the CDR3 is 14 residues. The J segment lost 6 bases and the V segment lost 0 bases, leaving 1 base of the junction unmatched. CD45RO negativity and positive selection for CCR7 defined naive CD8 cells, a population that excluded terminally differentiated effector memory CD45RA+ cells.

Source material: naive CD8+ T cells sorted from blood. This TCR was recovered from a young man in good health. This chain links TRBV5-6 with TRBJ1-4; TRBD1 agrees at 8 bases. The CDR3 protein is CASSLGQGYEKLFF. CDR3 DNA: TGTGCCAGCAGCTTGGGACAGGGGTATGAAAAACTGTTTTTT.